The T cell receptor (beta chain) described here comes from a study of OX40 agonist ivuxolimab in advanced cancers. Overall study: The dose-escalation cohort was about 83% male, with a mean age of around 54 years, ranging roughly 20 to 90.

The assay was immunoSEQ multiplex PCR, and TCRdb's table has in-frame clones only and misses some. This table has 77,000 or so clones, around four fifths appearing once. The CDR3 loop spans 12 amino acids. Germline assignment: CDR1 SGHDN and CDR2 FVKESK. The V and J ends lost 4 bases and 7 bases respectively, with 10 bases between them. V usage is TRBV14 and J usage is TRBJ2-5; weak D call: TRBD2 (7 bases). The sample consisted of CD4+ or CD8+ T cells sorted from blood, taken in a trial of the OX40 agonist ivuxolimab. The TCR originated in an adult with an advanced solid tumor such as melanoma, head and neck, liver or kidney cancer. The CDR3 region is CASSREGGTQYF. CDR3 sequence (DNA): TGTGCCAGCAGCCGGGAGGGGGGGACCCAGTACTTC.